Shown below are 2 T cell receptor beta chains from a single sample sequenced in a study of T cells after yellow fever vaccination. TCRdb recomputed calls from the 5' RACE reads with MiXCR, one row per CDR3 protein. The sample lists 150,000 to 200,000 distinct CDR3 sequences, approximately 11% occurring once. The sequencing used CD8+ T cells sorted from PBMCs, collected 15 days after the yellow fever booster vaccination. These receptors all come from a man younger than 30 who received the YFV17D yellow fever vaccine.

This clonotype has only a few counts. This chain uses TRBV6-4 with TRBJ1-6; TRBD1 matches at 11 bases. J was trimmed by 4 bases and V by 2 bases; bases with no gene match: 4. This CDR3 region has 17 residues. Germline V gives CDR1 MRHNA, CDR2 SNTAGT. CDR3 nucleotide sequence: TGTGCCAGCAGTGACACCGGGACAGGGGGGTATAATTCACCCCTCCACTTT. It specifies CASSDTGTGGYNSPLHF.

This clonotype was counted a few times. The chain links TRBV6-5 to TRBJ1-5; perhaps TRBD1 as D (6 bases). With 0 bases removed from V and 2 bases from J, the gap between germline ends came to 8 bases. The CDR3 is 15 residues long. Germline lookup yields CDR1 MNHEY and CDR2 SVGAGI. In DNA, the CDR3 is TGTGCCAGCAGTTACTCAGGGGGGGGCAATCAGCCCCAGCATTTT. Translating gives CASSYSGGGNQPQHF.